The T cell receptor (beta chain) under discussion was sequenced for a study of cytomegalovirus exposure and HLA in healthy donors. Turning to the study itself: HLA-typed donors were the source of about 85 million unique TCRs held in an early data release. Study results and caveats: An assumption of roughly uniform sequencing depth across donors underlay the presence/absence analyses. A later analysis linked a missense DCLRE1C variant to TCR beta V- and J-gene trimming.

13 Jbeta primers and 60 Vbeta primers were used for the PCR. Profiling relied on immunoSEQ multiplex PCR, and the TCRdb table lists in-frame clones only, not all of them. The repertoire holds roughly 110,000 clones, with over 60% as singletons. The sample holds a few counts of this clone. Its antigen is undetermined. V lost 4 bases, J lost 4 bases, and 8 bases lay in between. This CDR3 comprises 13 residues. Germline V gene data show CDR1 as SGHRS and CDR2 as YFSETQ. The chain is built from TRBV5-1 and TRBJ2-2; TRBD1 might be the D (5 bases). The sequenced sample consisted of PBMCs. The sequence was obtained from a woman aged 45-59 years in good health and CMV-seropositive. The CDR3 bases are TGCGCCAGCAGCCAGGGTGCCACCGGGGAGCTGTTTTTT. Translating gives CASSQGATGELFF.